The clone carrying this T cell receptor (beta chain) was observed at least ten times. The antigen remains unidentified. This sample is part of a study of T cells after yellow fever vaccination. Study results and caveats: Secondary responses were weaker yet peaked faster, day 5 versus 15.

Researchers made TCR cDNA using 5'RACE template switching, and this step added a universal primer site and UMIs. TCRdb processed the 5' RACE reads anew with MiXCR; each CDR3 protein has one entry. The sample yields over 300,000 distinct CDR3 sequences, roughly 7% seen once. This receptor was taken from a man aged 18 to 35 who received the YFV17D yellow fever vaccine. Sequencing used PBMCs, obtained roughly 45 days after the first yellow fever vaccination.

CDR3 coding DNA: TGTGCCAGCAGGAGGGGGGGCACTGAAGCTTTCTTT. This sequence encodes CASRRGGTEAFF. The chain carries TRBV2 and TRBJ1-1, with a possible D match to TRBD1 (6 bases). The germline V and J ends were trimmed by 6 bases and 4 bases, with 9 bases remaining between them. Germline V gene sequence: CDR1 SNHLY, CDR2 FYNNEI. CDR3 length: 12 amino acids.